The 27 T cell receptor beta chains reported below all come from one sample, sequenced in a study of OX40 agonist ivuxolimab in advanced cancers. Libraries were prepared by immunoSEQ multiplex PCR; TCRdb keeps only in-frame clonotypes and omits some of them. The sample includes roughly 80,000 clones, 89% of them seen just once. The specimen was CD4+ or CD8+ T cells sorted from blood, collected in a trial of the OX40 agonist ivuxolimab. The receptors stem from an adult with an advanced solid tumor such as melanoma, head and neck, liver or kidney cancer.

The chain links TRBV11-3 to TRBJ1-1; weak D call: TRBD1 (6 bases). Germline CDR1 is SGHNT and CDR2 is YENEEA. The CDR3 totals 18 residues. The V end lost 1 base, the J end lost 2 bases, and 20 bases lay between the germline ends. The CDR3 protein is CASSLAPDRLIVNTEAFF. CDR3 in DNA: TGTGCCAGCAGCTTAGCTCCCGACAGGCTTATAGTCAACACTGAAGCTTTCTTT.

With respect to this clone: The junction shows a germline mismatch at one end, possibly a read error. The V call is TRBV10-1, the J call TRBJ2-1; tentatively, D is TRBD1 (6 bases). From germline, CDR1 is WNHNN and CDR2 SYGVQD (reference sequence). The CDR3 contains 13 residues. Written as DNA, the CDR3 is TGCGCCAGCCAGGGGTTTCGGTCCAATGAGCGGTTCTTC. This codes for CASQGFRSNERFF.

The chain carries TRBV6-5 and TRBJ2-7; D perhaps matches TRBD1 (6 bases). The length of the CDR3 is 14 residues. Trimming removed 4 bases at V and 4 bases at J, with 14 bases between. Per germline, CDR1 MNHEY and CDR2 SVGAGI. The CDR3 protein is CASSLARGDYEQYF. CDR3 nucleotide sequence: TGTGCCAGCAGTTTAGCCAGGGGCGATTACGAGCAGTACTTC.

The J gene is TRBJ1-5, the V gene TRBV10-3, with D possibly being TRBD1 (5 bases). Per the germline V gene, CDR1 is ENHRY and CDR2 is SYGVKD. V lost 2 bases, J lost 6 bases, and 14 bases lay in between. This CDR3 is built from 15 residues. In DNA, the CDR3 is TGTGCCATCAGTGAGGCCCCCCCAGGGAGTCAGCCCCAGCATTTT. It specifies CAISEAPPGSQPQHF.

CDR3 nucleotide sequence: TGTGCCAGCAGGTCACAGGGCAGTGAAAAACTGTTTTTT. Translation gives CASRSQGSEKLFF. The chain has TRBV21-1 and TRBJ1-4; the table gives TRBD1 as D, unverified against the DNA. TRBV21-1 has pseudogene status. The CDR3 is 13 amino acids.

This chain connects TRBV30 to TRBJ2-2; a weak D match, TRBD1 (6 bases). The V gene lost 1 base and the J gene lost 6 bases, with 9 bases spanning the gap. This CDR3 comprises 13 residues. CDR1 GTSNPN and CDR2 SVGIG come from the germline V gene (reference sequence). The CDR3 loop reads CAWSGSGAGELFF. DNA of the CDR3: TGTGCCTGGAGTGGTTCAGGGGCCGGGGAGCTGTTTTTT.

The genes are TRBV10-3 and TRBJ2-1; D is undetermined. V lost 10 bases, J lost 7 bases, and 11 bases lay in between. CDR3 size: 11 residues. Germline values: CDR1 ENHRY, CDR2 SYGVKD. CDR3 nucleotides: TGTGCCACCCGAAACTTGAATGAGCAGTTCTTC. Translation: CATRNLNEQFF.

CDR3 protein: CASSLWGANEKLFF. DNA for the CDR3: TGTGCCAGCAGCTTGTGGGGGGCGAATGAAAAACTGTTTTTT. The V and J genes are TRBV5-6 and TRBJ1-4; TRBD1 might be the D (6 bases). V was trimmed by 1 base and J by 5 bases, leaving 9 bases between them. The CDR3 is 14 amino acids. Germline V gene lookup returns CDR1 SGHDT and CDR2 YYEEEE.

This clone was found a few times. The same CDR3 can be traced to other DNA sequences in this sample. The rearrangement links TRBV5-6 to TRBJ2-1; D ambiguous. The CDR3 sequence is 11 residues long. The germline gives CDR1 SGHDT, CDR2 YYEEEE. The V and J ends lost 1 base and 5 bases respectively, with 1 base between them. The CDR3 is CASSLNNEQFF. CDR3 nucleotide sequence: TGTGCCAGCAGCTTGAACAATGAGCAGTTCTTC. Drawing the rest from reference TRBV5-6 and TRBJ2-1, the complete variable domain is DAGVTQSPTHLIKTRGQQVTLRCSPKSGHDTVSWYQQALGQGPQFIFQYYEEEERQRGNFPDRFSGHQFPNYSSELNVNALLLGDSALYLCASSLNNEQFFGPGTRLTVL.

CDR3 residues: CASSSGVSGANVLTF. CDR3 nucleotide sequence: TGCGCCAGCAGCTCTGGCGTCTCTGGGGCCAACGTCCTGACTTTC. This chain joins TRBV5-1 and TRBJ2-6; D unclear. The CDR3 contains 15 residues. CDR1 and CDR2 from the germline V gene are SGHRS and YFSETQ. Deletions cut 3 bases from V and 0 bases from J, with 7 bases between.

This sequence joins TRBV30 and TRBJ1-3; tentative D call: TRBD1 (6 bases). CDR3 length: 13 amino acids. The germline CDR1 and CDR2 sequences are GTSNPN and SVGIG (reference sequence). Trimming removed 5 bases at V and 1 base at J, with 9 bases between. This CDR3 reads CAWFRGSGNTIYF. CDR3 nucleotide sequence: TGTGCCTGGTTTAGGGGGTCTGGAAACACCATATATTTT.

The DNA of the CDR3 is TGTGCCAGCAGTCCCGGGACTAGCGGGAGGACCGGGGAGCTGTTTTTT. As protein: CASSPGTSGRTGELFF. The gene calls are TRBV12-1 and TRBJ2-2; the listed D gene, TRBD2, was not tested against the DNA. TRBV12-1 is shown as a pseudogene. The CDR3 covers 16 residues.

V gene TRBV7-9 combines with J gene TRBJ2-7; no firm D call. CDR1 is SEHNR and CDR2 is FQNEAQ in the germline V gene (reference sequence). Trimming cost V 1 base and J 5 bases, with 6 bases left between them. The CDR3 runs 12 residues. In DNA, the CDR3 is TGTGCCAGCAGCTTAGTGTCTAACGAGCAGTACTTC. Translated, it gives CASSLVSNEQYF.

CDR3 DNA: TGTGCCAGCAGCTTTCAGGAGAACACTGAAGCTTTCTTT. Encoded protein: CASSFQENTEAFF. The rearrangement links TRBV5-4 to TRBJ1-1; D gene uncertain. This CDR3 is 13 amino acids long. V was cut by 2 bases and J by 1 base, with 6 bases left in between. Per the germline V gene, CDR1 is SGHNT and CDR2 is YYREEE (reference sequence).

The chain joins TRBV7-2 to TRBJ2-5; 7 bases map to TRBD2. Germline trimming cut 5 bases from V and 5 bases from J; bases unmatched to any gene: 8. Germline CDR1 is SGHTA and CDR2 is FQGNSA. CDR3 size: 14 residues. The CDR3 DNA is TGTGCCAGCAGCATTACGTGGGGGGGGGAGACCCAGTACTTC. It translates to CASSITWGGETQYF.

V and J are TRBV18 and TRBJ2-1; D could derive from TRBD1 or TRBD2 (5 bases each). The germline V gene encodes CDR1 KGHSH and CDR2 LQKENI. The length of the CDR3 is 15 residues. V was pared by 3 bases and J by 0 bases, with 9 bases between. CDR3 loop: CASSPGGSSYNEQFF. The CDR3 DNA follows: TGTGCCAGCTCACCTGGGGGAAGCTCCTACAATGAGCAGTTCTTC.

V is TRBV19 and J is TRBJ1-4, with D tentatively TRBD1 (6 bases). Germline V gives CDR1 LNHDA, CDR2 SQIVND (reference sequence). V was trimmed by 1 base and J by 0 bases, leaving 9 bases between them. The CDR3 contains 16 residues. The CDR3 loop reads CASSIGAGATNEKLFF. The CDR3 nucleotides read TGTGCCAGTAGTATAGGGGCAGGGGCAACTAATGAAAAACTGTTTTTT.

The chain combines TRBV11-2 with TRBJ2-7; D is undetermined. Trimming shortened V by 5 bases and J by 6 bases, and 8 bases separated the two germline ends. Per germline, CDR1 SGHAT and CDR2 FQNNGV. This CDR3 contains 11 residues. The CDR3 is CASSKTFEQYF. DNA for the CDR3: TGTGCCAGCAGCAAGACTTTCGAGCAGTACTTC.

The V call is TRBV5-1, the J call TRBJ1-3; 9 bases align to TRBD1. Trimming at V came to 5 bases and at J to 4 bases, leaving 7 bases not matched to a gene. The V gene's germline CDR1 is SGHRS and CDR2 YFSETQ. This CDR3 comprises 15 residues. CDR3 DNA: TGCGCCAGCAGTACAGGGGGCGCGGAGGGAAACACCATATATTTT. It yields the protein CASSTGGAEGNTIYF.

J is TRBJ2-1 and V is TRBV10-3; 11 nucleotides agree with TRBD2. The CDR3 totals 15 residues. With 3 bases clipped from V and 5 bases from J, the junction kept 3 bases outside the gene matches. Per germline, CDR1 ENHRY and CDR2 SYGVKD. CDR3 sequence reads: CAISELAGDNNEQFF. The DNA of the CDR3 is TGTGCCATCAGTGAACTAGCGGGAGATAACAATGAGCAGTTCTTC.

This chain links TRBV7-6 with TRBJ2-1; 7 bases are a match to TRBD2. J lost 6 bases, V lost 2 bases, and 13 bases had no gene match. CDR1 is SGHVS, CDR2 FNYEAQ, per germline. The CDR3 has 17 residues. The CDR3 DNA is TGTGCCAGCAGCTTAAGGGGAGGGTCTAGCGGAATCAATGAGCAGTTCTTC. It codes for CASSLRGGSSGINEQFF.

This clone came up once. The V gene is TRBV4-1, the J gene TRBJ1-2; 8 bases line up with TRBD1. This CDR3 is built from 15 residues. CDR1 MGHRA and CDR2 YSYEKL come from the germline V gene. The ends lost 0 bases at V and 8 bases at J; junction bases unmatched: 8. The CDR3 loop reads CASSQDTWTGQGYTF. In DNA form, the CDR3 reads TGCGCCAGCAGCCAAGACACTTGGACAGGGCAAGGCTACACCTTC.

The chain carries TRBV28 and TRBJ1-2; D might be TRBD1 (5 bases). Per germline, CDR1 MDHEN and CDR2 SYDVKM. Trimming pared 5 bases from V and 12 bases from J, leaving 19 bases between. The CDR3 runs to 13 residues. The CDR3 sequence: CASSIPPAGVHTF. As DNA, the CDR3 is TGTGCCAGCAGTATCCCCCCGGCGGGGGTTCACACCTTC.

Written as DNA, the CDR3 is TGTGCCAGTAGTATAGGACTAGCGGGGTACACAGATACGCAGTATTTT. Encoded protein: CASSIGLAGYTDTQYF. This sequence joins TRBV19 and TRBJ2-3; 11 positions agree with TRBD2. CDR3 length equals 16 residues. J lost 2 bases, V lost 1 base, and 2 bases had no gene match. Germline V gene lookup returns CDR1 LNHDA and CDR2 SQIVND (reference sequence).

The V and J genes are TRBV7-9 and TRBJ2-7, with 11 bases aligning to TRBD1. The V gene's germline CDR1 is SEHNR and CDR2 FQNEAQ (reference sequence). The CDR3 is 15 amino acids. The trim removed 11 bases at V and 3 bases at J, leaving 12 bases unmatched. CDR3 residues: CAGQSGTGGGYEQYF. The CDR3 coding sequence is TGTGCCGGCCAGTCCGGGACAGGGGGTGGCTACGAGCAGTACTTC.

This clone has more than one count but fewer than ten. The CDR3 nucleotides are TGTGCCTGGAGTGTGCTTGGGACAGCATTAAATACGCAGTATTTT. As protein: CAWSVLGTALNTQYF. The chain is built from TRBV30 and TRBJ2-3; 7 positions match TRBD1. CDR1 GTSNPN and CDR2 SVGIG come from the germline V gene (reference sequence). The CDR3 has 15 amino acids. With V trimmed by 0 bases and J by 7 bases, 10 bases remained unmatched.

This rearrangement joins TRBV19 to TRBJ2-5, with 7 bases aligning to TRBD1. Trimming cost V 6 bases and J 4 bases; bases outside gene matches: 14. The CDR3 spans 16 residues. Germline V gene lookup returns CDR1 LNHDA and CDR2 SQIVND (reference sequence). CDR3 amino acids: CASSLLTGQERETQYF. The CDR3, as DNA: TGTGCCAGTAGCCTCTTGACAGGGCAGGAAAGAGAGACCCAGTACTTC.